This TCR beta chain was captured by sequencing in a study of Ad26.COV2.S vaccination and SARS-CoV-2 variants. Across the whole study: Ad26.COV2.S was injected intramuscularly once or twice, 56 days apart. Findings and caveats of the study: Compared with placebo recipients, vaccine recipients had higher spike-specific TCR breadth.

Sample treatment: 15 to 20 received Ad26.COV2.S at low or high dose, single or two shots; a few received placebo; per-sample allocation not given. Following the first vaccine or placebo injection, samples were taken on day 63. A note on this clone: Its antigen is still unknown.

V lost 2 bases and J 5 bases, leaving 8 bases between the germline ends. This CDR3 is built from 13 residues. Germline V gene data show CDR1 as SGHRS and CDR2 as YFSETQ. TCRdb's table, derived via immunoSEQ multiplex PCR, lists solely in-frame clones and lacks some. The profile covers some 420,000 clones, with approximately 88% appearing a single time and less than 4% taken by the ten largest. The chain is built from TRBV5-1 and TRBJ2-4; D is possibly TRBD2 (6 bases). The sequencing used peripheral blood, collected in a trial of Ad26.COV2.S vaccine versus placebo. The clonotype was recovered from a person aged 18-60 years who received the Ad26.COV2.S COVID-19 vaccine or a placebo. As DNA, the CDR3 is TGCGCCAGCAGCTTAGGAGGGGAAAACATTCAGTACTTC. Translated: CASSLGGENIQYF.